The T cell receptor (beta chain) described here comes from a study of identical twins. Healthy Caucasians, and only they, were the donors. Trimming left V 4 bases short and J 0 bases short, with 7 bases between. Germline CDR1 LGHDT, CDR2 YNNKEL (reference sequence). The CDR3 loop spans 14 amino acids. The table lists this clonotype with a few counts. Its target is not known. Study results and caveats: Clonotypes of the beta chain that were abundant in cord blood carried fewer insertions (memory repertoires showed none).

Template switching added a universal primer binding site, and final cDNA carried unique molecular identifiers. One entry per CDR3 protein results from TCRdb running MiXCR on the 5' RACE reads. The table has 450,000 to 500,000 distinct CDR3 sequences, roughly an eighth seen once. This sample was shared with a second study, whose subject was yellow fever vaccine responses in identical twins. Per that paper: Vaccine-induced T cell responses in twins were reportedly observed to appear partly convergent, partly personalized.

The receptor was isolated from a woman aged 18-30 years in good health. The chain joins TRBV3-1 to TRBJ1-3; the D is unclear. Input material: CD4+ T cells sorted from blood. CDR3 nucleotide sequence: TGTGCCAGCAGCCGGTCCCTCTCTGGAAACACCATATATTTT. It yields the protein CASSRSLSGNTIYF.